These T cell receptor beta chains were read from a single sample in a study of cytomegalovirus exposure and HLA in healthy donors. Sequenced by immunoSEQ multiplex PCR; TCRdb stores in-frame clones only, minus some. This sample carries fewer than 200,000 clones, 75% of them seen once, and the ten largest clones take 4% to 5.5%. Sequencing was done on a sample of PBMCs. The receptors come from a male donor in good health and CMV-seronegative. The CDR3 runs from the conserved cysteine through the conserved F or W. The D gene is left open where the match is weak. Size values are once, few and many counts, or a class for expanded clones, and some rows have none.

TRBD2 TRBJ2-5 . TRBV5-1 TGCGCCAGCAGCGGGAGCGGGGGTGCCTTGGAGACCCAGTACTTC CASSGSGGALETQYF
TRBD1 TRBJ1-6 . TRBV9 TGTGCCAGCAGCCTGGGACAGGGGGATAATTCACCCCTCCACTTT CASSLGQGDNSPLHF
. TRBJ1-2 . TRBV19 TGTGCCAGTAGTATGGCGGGACGGTTAAAGGAGCGTGGCTACACCTTC CASSMAGRLKERGYTF
. TRBJ2-5 . TRBV6-6 TGTGCCAGCAGTCTCGACAAGTCCCGGAGGGAGACCCAGTACTTC CASSLDKSRRETQYF
. TRBJ1-1 once TRBV19 TGTGCCAGTAGTTCGTCCGGGGGACCCACTGAAGCTTTCTTT CASSSSGGPTEAFF
TRBD2 TRBJ2-2 . TRBV30 TGTGCCTGGAGGGGGACTAGCGCCAACACCGGGGAGCTGTTTTTT CAWRGTSANTGELFF
TRBD2 TRBJ2-1 . TRBV11-2 TGTGCCAGCAGCTTAGAGGCTAGCGGGGACGGTGAGCAGTTCTTC CASSLEASGDGEQFF
. TRBJ1-1 . TRBV28 TGTGCCAGCAGTTTAGGTGGCCCAGGAGAAGCTTTCTTT CASSLGGPGEAFF
. TRBJ2-7 . TRBV7-9 TGTGCCAGCAGCGACGGGACAAAGATCTACGAGCAGTACTTC CASSDGTKIYEQYF
. TRBJ1-2 . TRBV7-6 TGTGCCAGCAGCTTAGAAACAGGTTTCGGCTACACCTTC CASSLETGFGYTF